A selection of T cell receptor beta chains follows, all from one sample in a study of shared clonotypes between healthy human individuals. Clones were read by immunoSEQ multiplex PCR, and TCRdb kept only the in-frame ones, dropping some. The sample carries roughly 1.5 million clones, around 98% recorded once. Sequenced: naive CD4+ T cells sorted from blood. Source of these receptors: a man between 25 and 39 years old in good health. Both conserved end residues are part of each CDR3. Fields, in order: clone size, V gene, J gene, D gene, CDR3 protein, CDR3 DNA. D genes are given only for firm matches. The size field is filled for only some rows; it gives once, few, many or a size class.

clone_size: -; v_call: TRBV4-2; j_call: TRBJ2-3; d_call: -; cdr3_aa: CASSQGVASASTDTQYF; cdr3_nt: TGTGCCAGCAGCCAAGGAGTGGCTAGCGCTAGCACAGATACGCAGTATTTT
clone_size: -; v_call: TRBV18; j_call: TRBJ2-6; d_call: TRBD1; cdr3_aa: CASSPLGDRGSGANVLTF; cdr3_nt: TGTGCCAGCTCACCCCTGGGGGACAGGGGCTCTGGGGCCAACGTCCTGACTTTC
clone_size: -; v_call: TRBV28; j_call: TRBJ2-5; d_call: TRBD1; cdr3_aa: CASRPQTGYPQETQYF; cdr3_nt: TGTGCCAGCAGACCTCAGACAGGGTACCCCCAAGAGACCCAGTACTTC
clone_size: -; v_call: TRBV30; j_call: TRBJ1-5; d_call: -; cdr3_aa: CAWSVPWSYSNQPQHF; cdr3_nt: TGTGCCTGGAGTGTCCCATGGTCTTATAGCAATCAGCCCCAGCATTTT
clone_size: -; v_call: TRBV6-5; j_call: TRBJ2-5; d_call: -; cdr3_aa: CASSWDNARETQYF; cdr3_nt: TGTGCCAGCAGTTGGGACAATGCGAGGGAGACCCAGTACTTC
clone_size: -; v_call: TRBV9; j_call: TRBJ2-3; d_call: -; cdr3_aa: CASSVEVRLADTQYF; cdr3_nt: TGTGCCAGCAGCGTAGAAGTCCGTCTCGCAGATACGCAGTATTTT
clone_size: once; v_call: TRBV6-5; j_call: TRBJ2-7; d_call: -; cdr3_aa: CATRGSASYEQYF; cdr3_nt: TGTGCCACCAGGGGTAGCGCTTCCTACGAGCAGTACTTC
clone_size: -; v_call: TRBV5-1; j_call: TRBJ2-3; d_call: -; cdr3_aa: CASSLAFAGSTDTQYF; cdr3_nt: TGCGCCAGCAGCTTGGCCTTCGCGGGGAGCACAGATACGCAGTATTTT
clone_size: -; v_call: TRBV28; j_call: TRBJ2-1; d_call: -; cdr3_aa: CASTLGIGEQFF; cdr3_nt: TGTGCCAGCACGCTAGGTATTGGTGAGCAGTTCTTC
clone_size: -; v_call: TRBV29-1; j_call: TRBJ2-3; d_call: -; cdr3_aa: CSVEDGSTDTQYF; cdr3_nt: TGCAGCGTTGAAGACGGTAGCACAGATACGCAGTATTTT
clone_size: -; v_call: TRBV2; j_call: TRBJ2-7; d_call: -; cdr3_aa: CASSDQGLSYEQYF; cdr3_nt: TGTGCCAGCAGTGACCAGGGCTTATCCTACGAGCAGTACTTC
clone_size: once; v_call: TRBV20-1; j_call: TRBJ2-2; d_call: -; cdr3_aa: CSARVGELFF; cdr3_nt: TGCAGTGCTAGGGTCGGGGAGCTGTTTTTT
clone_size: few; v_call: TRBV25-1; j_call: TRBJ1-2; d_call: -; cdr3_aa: CASSDRDYGYTF; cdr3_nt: TGTGCCAGCAGTGACAGGGACTATGGCTACACCTTC
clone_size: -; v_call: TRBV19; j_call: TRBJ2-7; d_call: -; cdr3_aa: CASSIRAGDSYEQYF; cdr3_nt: TGTGCCAGTAGTATCCGAGCGGGTGACTCCTACGAGCAGTACTTC
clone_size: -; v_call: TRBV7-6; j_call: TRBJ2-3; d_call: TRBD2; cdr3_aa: CASSLESLAGGGNTQYF; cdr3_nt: TGTGCCAGCAGCTTAGAGTCGCTAGCGGGAGGTGGAAATACGCAGTATTTT
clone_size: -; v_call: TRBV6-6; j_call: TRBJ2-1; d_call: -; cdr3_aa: CASSPGAGNNEQFF; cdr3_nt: TGTGCCAGCAGTCCCGGGGCAGGCAACAATGAGCAGTTCTTC
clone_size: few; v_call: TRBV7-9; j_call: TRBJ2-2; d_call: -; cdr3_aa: CASSPVLNGELFF; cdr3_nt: TGTGCCAGCAGCCCCGTCCTTAACGGGGAGCTGTTTTTT
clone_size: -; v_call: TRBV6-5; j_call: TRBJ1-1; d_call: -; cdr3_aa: CASSYSRLGSHTEAFF; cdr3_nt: TGTGCCAGCAGTTACTCGAGGCTCGGGAGCCACACTGAAGCTTTCTTT
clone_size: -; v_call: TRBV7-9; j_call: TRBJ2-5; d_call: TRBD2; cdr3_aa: CASSPGTSGGQETQYF; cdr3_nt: TGTGCCAGCAGCCCCGGGACTAGCGGGGGCCAAGAGACCCAGTACTTC
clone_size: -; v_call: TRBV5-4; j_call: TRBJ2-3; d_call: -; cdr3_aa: CASSSRTADTQYF; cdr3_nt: TGTGCCAGCAGCAGTAGGACGGCAGATACGCAGTATTTT
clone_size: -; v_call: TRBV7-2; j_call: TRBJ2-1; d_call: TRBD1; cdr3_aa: CASSPRRGTGPYNEQFF; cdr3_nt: TGTGCCAGCAGCCCCCGCCGAGGGACAGGGCCCTACAATGAGCAGTTCTTC
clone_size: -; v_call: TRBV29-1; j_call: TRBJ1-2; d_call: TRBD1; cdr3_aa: CSVATGTYGYTF; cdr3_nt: TGCAGCGTTGCGACAGGGACCTATGGCTACACCTTC
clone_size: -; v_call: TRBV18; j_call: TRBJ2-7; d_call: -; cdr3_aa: CASSPRAQGYEQYF; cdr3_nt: TGTGCCAGCTCACCAAGAGCACAGGGCTACGAGCAGTACTTC
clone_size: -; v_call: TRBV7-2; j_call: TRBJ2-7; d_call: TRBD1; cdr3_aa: CASSLPRGQVDEQYF; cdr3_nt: TGTGCCAGCAGCTTACCTCGTGGACAGGTCGACGAGCAGTACTTC
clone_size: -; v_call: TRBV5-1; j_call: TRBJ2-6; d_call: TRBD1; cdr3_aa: CASGAGQGVPGANVLTF; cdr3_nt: TGCGCCAGCGGAGCGGGACAGGGGGTTCCTGGGGCCAACGTCCTGACTTTC
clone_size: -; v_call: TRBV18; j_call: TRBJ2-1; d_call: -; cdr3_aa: CASSPPGSKYNEQFF; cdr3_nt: TGTGCCAGCTCACCCCCCGGGAGTAAATACAATGAGCAGTTCTTC
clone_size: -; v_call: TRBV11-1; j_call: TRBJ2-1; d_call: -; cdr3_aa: CASSPGRGEGYYNEQFF; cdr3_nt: TGTGCCAGCAGCCCAGGAAGGGGGGAGGGCTACTACAATGAGCAGTTCTTC
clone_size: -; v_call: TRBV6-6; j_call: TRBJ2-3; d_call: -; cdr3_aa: CASSYVRGTSTDTQYF; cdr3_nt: TGTGCCAGCAGTTATGTACGAGGGACGAGCACAGATACGCAGTATTTT
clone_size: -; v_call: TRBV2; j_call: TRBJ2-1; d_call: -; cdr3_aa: CASNTGLPFNEQFF; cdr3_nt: TGTGCCAGCAACACCGGGCTCCCCTTCAATGAGCAGTTCTTC
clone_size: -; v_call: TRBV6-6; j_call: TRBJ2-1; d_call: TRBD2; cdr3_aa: CASSRTSGSNEQFF; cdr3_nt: TGTGCCAGCAGCCGGACTAGCGGGAGCAATGAGCAGTTCTTC
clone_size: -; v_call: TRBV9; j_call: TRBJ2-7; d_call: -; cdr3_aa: CASSVGTGGHEQYF; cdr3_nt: TGTGCCAGCAGCGTAGGGACGGGTGGCCACGAGCAGTACTTC
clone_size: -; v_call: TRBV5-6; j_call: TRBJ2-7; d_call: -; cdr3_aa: CASSFNHGVQYF; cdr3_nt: TGTGCCAGCAGCTTTAACCATGGTGTGCAGTACTTC
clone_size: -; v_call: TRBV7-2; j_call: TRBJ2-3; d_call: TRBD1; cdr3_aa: CASSYPGGLSTSTDTQYF; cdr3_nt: TGTGCCAGCAGCTACCCAGGGGGCCTCTCGACTAGCACAGATACGCAGTATTTT
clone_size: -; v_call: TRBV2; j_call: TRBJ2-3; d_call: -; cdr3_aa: CASVPEWTPARGTQYF; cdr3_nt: TGTGCCAGCGTCCCCGAATGGACACCCGCACGAGGCACGCAGTATTTT
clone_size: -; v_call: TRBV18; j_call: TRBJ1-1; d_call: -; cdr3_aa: CASSYTAMNTEAFF; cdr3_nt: TGTGCCAGCTCCTACACAGCCATGAACACTGAAGCTTTCTTT
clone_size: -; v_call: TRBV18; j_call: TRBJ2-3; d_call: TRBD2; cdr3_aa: CASSPAREGEDTQYF; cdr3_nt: TGTGCCAGCTCACCAGCGCGGGAGGGCGAAGATACGCAGTATTTT